The 4 T cell receptor beta chains below were found in one sample sequenced in a study of early T cells in non-severe SARS-CoV-2 infection. TCRdb reprocessed the 5' RACE reads with MiXCR, giving one entry per CDR3 protein. This sample carries tens of thousands of distinct CDR3 sequences, about 9.7% of them seen once, and the ten largest clones take 4.2%. The sequencing input was whole blood. All receptors derive from an adult who was a healthcare worker with PCR-confirmed SARS-CoV-2 infection or an uninfected control (not recorded which).

This clonotype came up many times. The V gene is TRBV18, the J gene TRBJ2-1; D gene uncertain. Germline V lookup: CDR1 KGHSH, CDR2 LQKENI. Trimming took off 1 base at V and 6 bases at J, with 7 bases between the two ends. The CDR3 runs to 13 residues. The CDR3 DNA sequence: TGTGCCAGCTCACCACAAAGCTCCAATGAGCAGTTCTTC. Protein: CASSPQSSNEQFF. Using reference TRBV18 and TRBJ2-1 for the parts outside the CDR3, the full variable domain is NAGVMQNPRHLVRRRGQEARLRCSPMKGHSHVYWYRQLPEEGLKFMVYLQKENIIDESGMPKERFSAEFPKEGPSILRIQQVVRGDSAAYFCASSPQSSNEQFFGPGTRLTVL.

Turning to this clonotype: A much larger clone lies one base from this, so it may be a read error. The V gene is TRBV29-1, the J gene TRBJ1-1; tentatively, D is TRBD1 (6 bases). Per the germline V gene, CDR1 is SQVTM and CDR2 is ANQGSEA. The V end lost 7 bases, the J end lost 0 bases, and 12 bases lay between the germline ends. This CDR3 is 13 amino acids long. This CDR3 is CSAKGDMNTEAFF. The CDR3 bases are TGCAGCGCGAAAGGGGACATGAACACTGAAGCTTTCTTT. Full variable domain (missing parts from reference TRBV29-1 and TRBJ1-1): SAVISQKPSRDICQRGTSLTIQCQVDSQVTMMFWYRQQPGQSLTLIATANQGSEATYESGFVIDKFPISRPNLTFSTLTVSNMSPEDSSIYLCSAKGDMNTEAFFGQGTRLTVV.

The gene calls are TRBV5-1 and TRBJ2-6; TRBD1 matches 9 bases. Germline assignment: CDR1 SGHRS and CDR2 YFSETQ. The CDR3 is 16 amino acids. With V trimmed by 5 bases and J by 1 base, 4 bases remained unmatched. CDR3 residues: CASRAGTGSGANVLTF. The DNA for the CDR3 is TGCGCCAGCAGAGCGGGGACAGGGTCTGGGGCCAACGTCCTGACTTTC.

The chain is built from TRBV7-3 and TRBJ1-1, with D possibly matching TRBD1 (5 bases). V lost 5 bases to trimming and J lost 2 bases, with 30 bases between them. There are 20 residues in the CDR3. The germline gives CDR1 SGHTA, CDR2 FQGTGA. CDR3 sequence reads: CASSLLPRDPGRYGNTEAFF. CDR3 coding DNA: TGTGCCAGCAGCCTACTGCCCCGGGACCCCGGAAGGTATGGAAACACTGAAGCTTTCTTT.